The TCR beta chain described here comes from a study of control samples from healthy donors and cancer patients. J lost 10 bases, V lost 2 bases, and 19 bases had no gene match. The CDR3 extends over 17 amino acids. The germline CDR1 and CDR2 sequences are SGHDN and FVKESK. TCRdb's copy holds only in-frame clones and misses some; the assay was immunoSEQ multiplex PCR. Of 75,000 or so clones detected, roughly nine tenths appear once; the ten largest clones hold roughly 6%. The chain is built from TRBV14 and TRBJ1-1, with 7 nucleotides matching TRBD1. This sequence originates from a man in his sixties with colorectal cancer. The specimen was PBMCs. For the CDR3, the DNA is TGTGCCAGCAGCCAACACCTACAGGGGAGTCGAGAGTTCGGAGCTTTCTTT. It specifies CASSQHLQGSREFGAFF.